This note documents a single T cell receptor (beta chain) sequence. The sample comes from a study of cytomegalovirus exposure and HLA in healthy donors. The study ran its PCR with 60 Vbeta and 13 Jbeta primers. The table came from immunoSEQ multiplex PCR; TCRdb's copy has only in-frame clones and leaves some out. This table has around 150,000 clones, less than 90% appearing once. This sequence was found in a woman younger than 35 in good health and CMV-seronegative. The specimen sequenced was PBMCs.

The CDR3 coding sequence is TGTGCCAGCAGCTCCCCAAGCCCCGGCGGTACGCAGTATTTT. This codes for CASSSPSPGGTQYF. The rearrangement uses TRBV11-2 and TRBJ2-3; no definite D call. Germline-derived CDR1 and CDR2 are SGHAT and FQNNGV. CDR3 size: 14 residues. Between the trimmed V and J ends, which lost 4 bases and 8 bases, there was a span of 16 bases.